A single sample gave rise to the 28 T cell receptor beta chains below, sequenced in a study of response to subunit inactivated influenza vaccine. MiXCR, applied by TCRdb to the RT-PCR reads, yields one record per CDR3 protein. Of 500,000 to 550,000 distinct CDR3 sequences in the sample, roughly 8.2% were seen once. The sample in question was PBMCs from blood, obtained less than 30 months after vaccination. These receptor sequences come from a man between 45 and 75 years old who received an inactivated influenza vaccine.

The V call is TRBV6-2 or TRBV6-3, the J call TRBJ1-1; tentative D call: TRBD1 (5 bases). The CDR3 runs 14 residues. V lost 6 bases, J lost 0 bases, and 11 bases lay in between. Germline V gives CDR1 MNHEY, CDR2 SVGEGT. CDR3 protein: CASSHRSLNTEAFF. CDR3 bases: TGTGCCAGCAGCCACAGGTCTTTGAACACTGAAGCTTTCTTT.

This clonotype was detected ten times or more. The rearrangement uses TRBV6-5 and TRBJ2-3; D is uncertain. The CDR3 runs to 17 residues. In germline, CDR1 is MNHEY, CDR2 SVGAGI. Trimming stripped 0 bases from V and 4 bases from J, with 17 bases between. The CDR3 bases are TGTGCCAGCAGTTACTCGAGTCCTTTCTGGGTAGCAGATACGCAGTATTTT. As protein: CASSYSSPFWVADTQYF.

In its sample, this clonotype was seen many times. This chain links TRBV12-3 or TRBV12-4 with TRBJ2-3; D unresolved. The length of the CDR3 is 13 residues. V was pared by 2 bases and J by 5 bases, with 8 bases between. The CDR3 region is CASSLIRQDTQYF. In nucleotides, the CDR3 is TGTGCCAGCAGTTTAATCAGGCAAGATACGCAGTATTTT.

CDR3 DNA sequence: TGTGCCAGCTCGTATCTAGCGGGAGGGCCCGACGAGCAGTACTTC. This translates into CASSYLAGGPDEQYF. The chain employs TRBV18 and TRBJ2-7, with 12 bases fitting TRBD2. The germline gives CDR1 KGHSH, CDR2 LQKENI. The CDR3 is made up of 15 amino acids. J was trimmed by 5 bases and V by 6 bases; bases with no gene match: 8. Using reference TRBV18 and TRBJ2-7 for the parts outside the CDR3, the full variable domain is NAGVMQNPRHLVRRRGQEARLRCSPMKGHSHVYWYRQLPEEGLKFMVYLQKENIIDESGMPKERFSAEFPKEGPSILRIQQVVRGDSAAYFCASSYLAGGPDEQYFGPGTRLTVT.

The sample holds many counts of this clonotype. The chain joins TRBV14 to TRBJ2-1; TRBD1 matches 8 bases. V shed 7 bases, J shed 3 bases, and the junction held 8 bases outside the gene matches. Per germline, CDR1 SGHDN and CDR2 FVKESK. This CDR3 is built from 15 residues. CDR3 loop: CASTISGTGYNEQFF. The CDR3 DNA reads TGTGCCAGCACCATCTCGGGGACAGGCTACAATGAGCAGTTCTTC.

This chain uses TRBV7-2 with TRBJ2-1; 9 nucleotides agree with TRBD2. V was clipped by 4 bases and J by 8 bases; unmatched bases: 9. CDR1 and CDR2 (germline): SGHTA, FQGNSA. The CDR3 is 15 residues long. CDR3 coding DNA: TGTGCCAGCAGCTCCGGGACTAGCTTATCCGATGAGCAGTTCTTC. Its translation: CASSSGTSLSDEQFF. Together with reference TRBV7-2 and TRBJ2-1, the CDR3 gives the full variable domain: GAGVSQSPSNKVTEKGKDVELRCDPISGHTALYWYRQSLGQGLEFLIYFQGNSAPDKSGLPSDRFSAERTGGSVSTLTIQRTQQEDSAVYLCASSSGTSLSDEQFFGPGTRLTVL.

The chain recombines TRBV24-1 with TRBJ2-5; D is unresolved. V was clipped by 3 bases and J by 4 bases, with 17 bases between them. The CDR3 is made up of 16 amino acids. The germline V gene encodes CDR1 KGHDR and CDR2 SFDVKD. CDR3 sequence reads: CATSDRRLGIRETQYF. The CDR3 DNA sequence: TGTGCCACCAGTGATAGACGGCTAGGGATTCGAGAGACCCAGTACTTC.

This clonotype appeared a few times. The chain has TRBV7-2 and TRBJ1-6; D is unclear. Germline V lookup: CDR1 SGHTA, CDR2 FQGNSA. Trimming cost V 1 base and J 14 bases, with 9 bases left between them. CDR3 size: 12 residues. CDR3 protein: CASSLEASSLHF. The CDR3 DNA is TGTGCCAGCAGCTTAGAGGCATCGTCCCTCCACTTT.

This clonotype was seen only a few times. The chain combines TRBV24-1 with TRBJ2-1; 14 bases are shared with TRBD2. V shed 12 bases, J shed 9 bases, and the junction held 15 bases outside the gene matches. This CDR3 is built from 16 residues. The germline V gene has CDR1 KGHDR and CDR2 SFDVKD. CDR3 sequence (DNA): TGTGCCGTCGGCGGGACTAGCGGGAGTGGGAAGGGTGAGCAGTTCTTC. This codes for CAVGGTSGSGKGEQFF.

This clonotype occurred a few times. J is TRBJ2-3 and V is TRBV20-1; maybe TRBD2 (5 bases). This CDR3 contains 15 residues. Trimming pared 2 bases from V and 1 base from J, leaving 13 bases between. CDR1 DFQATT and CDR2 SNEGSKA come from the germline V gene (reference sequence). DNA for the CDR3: TGCAGTGCTAGATACGTAGCGCTAGGCACAGATACGCAGTATTTT. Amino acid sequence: CSARYVALGTDTQYF.

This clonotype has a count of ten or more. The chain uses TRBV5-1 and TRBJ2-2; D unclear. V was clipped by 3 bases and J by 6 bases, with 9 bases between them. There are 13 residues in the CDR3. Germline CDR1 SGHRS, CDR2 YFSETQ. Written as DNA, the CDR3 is TGCGCCAGCAGCTGGAGTCCGGCCGGGGAGCTGTTTTTT. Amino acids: CASSWSPAGELFF.

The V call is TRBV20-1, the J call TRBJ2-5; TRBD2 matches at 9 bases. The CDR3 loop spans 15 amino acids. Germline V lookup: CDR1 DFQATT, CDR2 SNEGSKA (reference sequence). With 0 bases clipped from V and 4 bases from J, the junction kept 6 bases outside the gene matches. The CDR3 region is CSARDLAGGPETQYF. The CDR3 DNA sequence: TGCAGTGCTAGAGATCTCGCGGGGGGGCCAGAGACCCAGTACTTC.

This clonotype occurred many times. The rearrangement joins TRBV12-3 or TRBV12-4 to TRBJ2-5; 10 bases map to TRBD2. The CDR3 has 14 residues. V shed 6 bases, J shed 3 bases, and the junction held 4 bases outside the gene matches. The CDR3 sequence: CASSRTSGKETQYF. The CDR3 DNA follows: TGTGCCAGCAGCCGGACTAGCGGAAAAGAGACCCAGTACTTC.

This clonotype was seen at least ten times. The CDR3 loop reads CASSLIGMNTEAFF. Here the CDR3 DNA reads TGCGCCAGCAGCTTGATAGGGATGAACACTGAAGCTTTCTTT. V gene TRBV5-1 combines with J gene TRBJ1-1; D uncertain. Germline CDR1 SGHRS, CDR2 YFSETQ. The CDR3 is 14 residues long. Trimming shortened V by 1 base and J by 0 bases, and 7 bases separated the two germline ends.

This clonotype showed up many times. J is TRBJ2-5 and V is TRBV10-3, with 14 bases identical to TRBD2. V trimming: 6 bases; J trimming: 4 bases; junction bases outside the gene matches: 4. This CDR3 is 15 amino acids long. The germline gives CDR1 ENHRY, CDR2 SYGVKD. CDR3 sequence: CAISAGLAGGETQYF. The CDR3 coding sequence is TGTGCCATCAGCGCCGGACTAGCGGGAGGAGAGACCCAGTACTTC.

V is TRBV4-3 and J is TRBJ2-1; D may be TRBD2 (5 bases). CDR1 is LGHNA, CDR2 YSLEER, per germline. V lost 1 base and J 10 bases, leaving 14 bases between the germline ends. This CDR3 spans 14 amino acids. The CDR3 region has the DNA TGCGCCAGCAGCCAAGGTCCTAGCTCGCGGGAGCAGTTCTTC. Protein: CASSQGPSSREQFF.

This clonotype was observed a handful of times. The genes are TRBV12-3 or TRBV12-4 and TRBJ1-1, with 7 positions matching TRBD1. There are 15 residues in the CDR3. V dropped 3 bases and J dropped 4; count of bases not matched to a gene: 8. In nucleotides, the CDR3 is TGTGCCAGCAGTTTGGGCGCAGGGGGGACCACTGAAGCTTTCTTT. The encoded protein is CASSLGAGGTTEAFF.

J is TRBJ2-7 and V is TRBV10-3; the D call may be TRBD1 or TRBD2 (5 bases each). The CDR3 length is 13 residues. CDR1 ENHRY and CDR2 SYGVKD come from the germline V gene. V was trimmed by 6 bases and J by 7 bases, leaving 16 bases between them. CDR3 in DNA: TGTGCCATCAGGCCAGAGGGGCCCAGGGAGCAGTACTTC. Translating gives CAIRPEGPREQYF.

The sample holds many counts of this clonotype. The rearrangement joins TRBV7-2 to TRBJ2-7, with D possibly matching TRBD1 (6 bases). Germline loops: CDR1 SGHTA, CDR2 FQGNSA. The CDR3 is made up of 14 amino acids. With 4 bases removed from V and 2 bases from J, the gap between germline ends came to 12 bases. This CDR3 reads CASSYMDRTYEQYF. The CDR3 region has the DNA TGTGCCAGCAGCTACATGGACAGAACCTACGAGCAGTACTTC.

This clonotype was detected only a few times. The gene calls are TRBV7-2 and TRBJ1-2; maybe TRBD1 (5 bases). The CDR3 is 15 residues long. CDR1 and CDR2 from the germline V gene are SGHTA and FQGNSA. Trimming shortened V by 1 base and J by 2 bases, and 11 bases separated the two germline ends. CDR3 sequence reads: CASSLEAGKNYGYTF. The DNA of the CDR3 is TGTGCCAGCAGCTTAGAGGCAGGGAAGAACTATGGCTACACCTTC.

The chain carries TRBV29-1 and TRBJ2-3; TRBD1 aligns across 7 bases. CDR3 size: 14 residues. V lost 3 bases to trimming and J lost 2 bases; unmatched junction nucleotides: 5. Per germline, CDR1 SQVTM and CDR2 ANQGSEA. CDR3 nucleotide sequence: TGCAGCGTTGATAAGACAGGGCTCACAGATACGCAGTATTTT. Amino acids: CSVDKTGLTDTQYF.

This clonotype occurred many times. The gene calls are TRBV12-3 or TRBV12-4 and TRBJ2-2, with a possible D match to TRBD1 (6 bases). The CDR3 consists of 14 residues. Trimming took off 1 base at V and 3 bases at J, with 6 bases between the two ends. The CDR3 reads CASSLGGHTGELFF. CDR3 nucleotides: TGTGCCAGCAGTTTAGGGGGGCACACCGGGGAGCTGTTTTTT.

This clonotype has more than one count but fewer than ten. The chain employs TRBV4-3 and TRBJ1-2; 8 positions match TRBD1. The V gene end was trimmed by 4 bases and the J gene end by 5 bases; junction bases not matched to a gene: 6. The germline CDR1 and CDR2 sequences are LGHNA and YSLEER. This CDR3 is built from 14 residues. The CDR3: CASSPPGQAYGYTF. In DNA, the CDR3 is TGCGCCAGCAGCCCTCCGGGACAGGCATATGGCTACACCTTC.

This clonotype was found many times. The CDR3 sequence: CASSLQAGSYEQYF. CDR3 DNA sequence: TGCGCCAGCAGCTTGCAAGCGGGGTCCTACGAGCAGTACTTC. The chain joins TRBV5-1 to TRBJ2-7; 7 bases are shared with TRBD2. Trimming removed 1 base from V and 1 base from J; junction bases left unmatched: 2. The CDR3 spans 14 residues. Germline CDR1 is SGHRS and CDR2 is YFSETQ.

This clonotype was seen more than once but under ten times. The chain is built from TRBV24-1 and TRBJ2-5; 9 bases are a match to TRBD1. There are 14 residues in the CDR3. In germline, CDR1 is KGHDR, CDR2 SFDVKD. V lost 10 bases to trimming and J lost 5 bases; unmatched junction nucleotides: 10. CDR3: CATARTGELETQYF. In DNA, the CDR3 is TGTGCCACTGCACGGACAGGGGAGTTGGAGACCCAGTACTTC.

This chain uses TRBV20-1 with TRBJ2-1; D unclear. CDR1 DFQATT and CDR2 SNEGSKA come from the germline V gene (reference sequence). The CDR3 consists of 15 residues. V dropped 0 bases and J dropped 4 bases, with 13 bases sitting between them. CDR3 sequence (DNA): TGCAGTGCTAGAGATGGGCACCGACTTTACAATGAGCAGTTCTTC. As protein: CSARDGHRLYNEQFF.

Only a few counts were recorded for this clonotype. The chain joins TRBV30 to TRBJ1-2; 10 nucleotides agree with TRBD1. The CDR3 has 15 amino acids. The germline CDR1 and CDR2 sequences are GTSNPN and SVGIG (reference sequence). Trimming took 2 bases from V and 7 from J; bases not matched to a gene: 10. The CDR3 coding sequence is TGTGCCTGGAGTACTCCGGGACAGGGGTTGGGTGGCTACACCTTC. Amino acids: CAWSTPGQGLGGYTF.

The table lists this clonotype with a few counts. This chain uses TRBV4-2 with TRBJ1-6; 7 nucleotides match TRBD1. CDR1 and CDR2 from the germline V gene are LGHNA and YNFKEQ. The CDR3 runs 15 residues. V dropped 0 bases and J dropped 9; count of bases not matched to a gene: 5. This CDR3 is CASSQDRGKGSPLHF. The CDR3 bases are TGTGCCAGCAGCCAAGACAGGGGGAAGGGTTCACCCCTCCACTTT.